This T cell receptor (beta chain) was identified during a study of T cells in Graves' hyperthyroidism and ophthalmopathy. Using RNA transcripts as the source, TCR beta CDR3 regions were amplified. The TCR CDR3 first-round RT-PCR relied on the HTBI primer set. TCRdb itself ran the multiplex PCR reads through MiXCR, one entry per CDR3 protein. This sample yields fewer than 450,000 distinct CDR3 sequences, of which 17% are seen a single time; roughly 35% belongs to the top ten. This clonotype was seen many times. The authors took PBMCs from over 8.5 ml fresh peripheral blood. Per the germline V gene, CDR1 is MDHEN and CDR2 is SYDVKM. Germline trimming cut 4 bases from V and 6 bases from J; bases unmatched to any gene: 5. The CDR3 spans 14 residues.

This receptor was identified in a woman aged 25 to 39 with Graves' hyperthyroidism that later progressed to Graves' ophthalmopathy. The chain has TRBV28 and TRBJ1-5; TRBD1 matches at 8 bases. Sequencing was carried out using blood. The CDR3 bases are TGTGCCAGCAGTTCCAGGGGGCGAGGTCAGCCCCAGCATTTT. Translating gives CASSSRGRGQPQHF.